Following are 25 T cell receptor beta chains from one sample sequenced in a study of PD-L1 blockade in urothelial cancer. As to time point: pretreatment peripheral blood. The assay was immunoSEQ multiplex PCR, and TCRdb's table has in-frame clones only and misses some. Of tens of thousands of clones in the sample, about 90% were seen once. Source: PBMCs, taken around atezolizumab (anti-PD-L1) treatment. These TCRs come from a man between 60 and 75 years old with urothelial cancer.

This clone has a single count. The chain is built from TRBV11-2 and TRBJ2-2, with TRBD2 identical over 7 bases. In germline, CDR1 is SGHAT, CDR2 FQNNGV. The CDR3 length is 19 residues. Trimming cost V 3 bases and J 3 bases; bases outside gene matches: 16. This CDR3 reads CASSFLLGRERIDTGELFF. CDR3 coding DNA: TGTGCCAGCAGCTTTCTATTAGGGCGGGAGCGGATTGACACCGGGGAGCTGTTTTTT.

V gene TRBV7-2 combines with J gene TRBJ1-5, with D tentatively TRBD1 (5 bases). CDR1 SGHTA and CDR2 FQGNSA come from the germline V gene. The CDR3 is made up of 15 amino acids. V was pared by 0 bases and J by 2 bases, with 8 bases between. The CDR3 nucleotides read TGTGCCAGCAGCTTAGCTTGGGGCGGCAATCAGCCCCAGCATTTT. The encoded protein is CASSLAWGGNQPQHF.

V and J are TRBV4-3 and TRBJ1-6, with D tentatively TRBD1 (6 bases). Germline CDR1 is LGHNA and CDR2 is YSLEER. The CDR3 extends over 15 amino acids. V was clipped by 5 bases and J by 5 bases, with 13 bases between them. For the CDR3, the DNA is TGCGCCAGCAGCAAGGACAGAGAAAATAATTCACCCCTCCACTTT. Amino acids: CASSKDRENNSPLHF.

The chain links TRBV7-2 to TRBJ2-2; D not certain. The CDR3 runs 13 residues. CDR1 is SGHTA, CDR2 FQGNSA, per germline. Trimming shortened V by 6 bases and J by 6 bases, and 11 bases separated the two germline ends. The DNA for the CDR3 is TGTGCCAGCAGTTACCTAGAACCCGGGGAGCTGTTTTTT. This codes for CASSYLEPGELFF. Full variable domain (missing parts from reference TRBV7-2 and TRBJ2-2): GAGVSQSPSNKVTEKGKDVELRCDPISGHTALYWYRQSLGQGLEFLIYFQGNSAPDKSGLPSDRFSAERTGGSVSTLTIQRTQQEDSAVYLCASSYLEPGELFFGEGSRLTVL.

This clone has just a few counts. V and J are TRBV4-2 and TRBJ1-2; no firm D call. Trimming took 0 bases from V and 7 from J, leaving 12 bases between them. This CDR3 is built from 14 residues. Per the germline V gene, CDR1 is LGHNA and CDR2 is YNFKEQ. CDR3 DNA sequence: TGTGCCAGCAGCCAAGATGAACGGACTGGTGGCTACACCTTC. It yields the protein CASSQDERTGGYTF.

V and J are TRBV20-1 and TRBJ2-7, with D maybe TRBD2 (5 bases). CDR1 DFQATT and CDR2 SNEGSKA come from the germline V gene (reference sequence). V dropped 1 base and J dropped 6 bases, with 7 bases sitting between them. This CDR3 is built from 11 residues. DNA of the CDR3: TGCAGTGCTAGAGGGGGAGCCGAGCAGTACTTC. It encodes CSARGGAEQYF.

The chain couples TRBV10-3 to TRBJ2-7, with D tentatively TRBD1 (5 bases). Germline-derived CDR1 and CDR2 are ENHRY and SYGVKD. CDR3 length equals 14 residues. V shed 2 bases and J shed 5 bases, with 13 bases lying between them. The CDR3: CAISEKGLSDEQYF. The CDR3 region has the DNA TGTGCCATCAGTGAGAAGGGGTTGAGTGACGAGCAGTACTTC.

This chain connects TRBV6-1 to TRBJ2-5; 9 bases are shared with TRBD1. Germline V lookup: CDR1 MNHNS, CDR2 SASEGT. The CDR3 runs to 17 residues. Trimming cost V 3 bases and J 7 bases; bases outside gene matches: 15. CDR3 sequence (DNA): TGTGCCAGCAGTGAGCGTGGGACAGGGCTATCTGGGGGGACCCAGTACTTC. Protein: CASSERGTGLSGGTQYF.

The genes are TRBV9 and TRBJ1-3; D is possibly TRBD1 (6 bases). The germline CDR1 and CDR2 sequences are SGDLS and YYNGEE. The CDR3 spans 15 residues. V was clipped by 3 bases and J by 2 bases, with 12 bases between them. CDR3 sequence: CASSAAPGAGNTIYF. The CDR3 DNA follows: TGTGCCAGCAGCGCCGCCCCAGGGGCTGGAAACACCATATATTTT.

The CDR3 nucleotides read TGTGCCAGCAGCCCCGTCAGTAAGGAGCTGTTTTTT. It specifies CASSPVSKELFF. The J gene is TRBJ2-2, the V gene TRBV7-9, with D uncertain. The V and J ends lost 5 bases and 10 bases respectively, with 11 bases between them. The CDR3 runs to 12 residues. The V gene's germline CDR1 is SEHNR and CDR2 FQNEAQ (reference sequence).

This clone came up a few times. V usage is TRBV11-3 and J usage is TRBJ2-2, with a tentative D call TRBD1 (6 bases). CDR3 length equals 14 residues. Germline V gene sequence: CDR1 SGHNT, CDR2 YENEEA. V lost 5 bases to trimming and J lost 5 bases, with 12 bases between them. CDR3 in DNA: TGTGCCAGCAGCACCTCAGGGGAGACCGGGGAGCTGTTTTTT. This sequence encodes CASSTSGETGELFF.

The genes are TRBV5-4 and TRBJ2-3; D gene uncertain. The CDR3 sequence is 15 residues long. V was shortened by 4 bases and J by 4 bases, with 16 bases between the two germline ends. The germline V gene has CDR1 SGHNT and CDR2 YYREEE (reference sequence). CDR3: CASSPAASSADTQYF. The CDR3 nucleotides read TGTGCCAGCAGCCCGGCGGCTAGTAGTGCAGATACGCAGTATTTT.

This clone appeared a single time. The chain carries TRBV4-1 and TRBJ2-1; 10 positions match TRBD2. CDR3 length: 18 residues. Losses at the gene ends were 0 bases for V and 4 bases for J; bases not matched to a gene: 9. CDR1 MGHRA and CDR2 YSYEKL come from the germline V gene. In nucleotides, the CDR3 is TGCGCCAGCAGCCAAGAGGGTATGAGGACTAGCGGATACAATGAGCAGTTCTTC. It codes for CASSQEGMRTSGYNEQFF.

The rearrangement joins TRBV5-4 to TRBJ1-4; weak D call: TRBD1 (6 bases). CDR1 is SGHNT, CDR2 YYREEE, per germline (reference sequence). This CDR3 region has 13 residues. Trimming took off 8 bases at V and 6 bases at J, with 14 bases between the two ends. CDR3 sequence (DNA): TGTGCCAGTAAACAGGGAAGTGATGAAAAACTGTTTTTT. Protein: CASKQGSDEKLFF. The whole variable domain, remainder taken from reference TRBV5-4 and TRBJ1-4, is ETGVTQSPTHLIKTRGQQVTLRCSSQSGHNTVSWYQQALGQGPQFIFQYYREEENGRGNFPPRFSGLQFPNYSSELNVNALELDDSALYLCASKQGSDEKLFFGSGTQLSVL.

J is TRBJ2-5 and V is TRBV2; TRBD1 agrees at 12 bases. J was trimmed by 4 bases and V by 6 bases; bases with no gene match: 3. This CDR3 contains 14 residues. Germline lookup yields CDR1 SNHLY and CDR2 FYNNEI. The CDR3 DNA sequence: TGTGCCAGCAGGGGGACAGGGGGCGGAGAGACCCAGTACTTC. Translated, it gives CASRGTGGGETQYF. The full variable domain, its missing parts supplied by reference TRBV2 and TRBJ2-5, is EPEVTQTPSHQVTQMGQEVILRCVPISNHLYFYWYRQILGQKVEFLVSFYNNEISEKSEIFDDQFSVERPDGSNFTLKIRSTKLEDSAMYFCASRGTGGGETQYFGPGTRLLVL.

The chain uses TRBV25-1 and TRBJ1-6; 10 bases are a match to TRBD1. The CDR3 has 16 amino acids. V trimming: 4 bases; J trimming: 6 bases; junction bases outside the gene matches: 6. Germline V CDR1 and CDR2: MGHDK, SYGVNS. This CDR3 reads CASSVRDRGANSPLHF. The CDR3 region has the DNA TGTGCCAGCAGTGTACGGGACAGGGGCGCTAATTCACCCCTCCACTTT. Full variable domain (missing parts from reference TRBV25-1 and TRBJ1-6): EADIYQTPRYLVIGTGKKITLECSQTMGHDKMYWYQQDPGMELHLIHYSYGVNSTEKGDLSSESTVSRIRTEHFPLTLESARPSHTSQYLCASSVRDRGANSPLHFGNGTRLTVT.

The J gene is TRBJ1-5, the V gene TRBV19; 11 nucleotides agree with TRBD1. The germline V gene has CDR1 LNHDA and CDR2 SQIVND (reference sequence). V shed 6 bases and J 4 bases; nucleotides not matched to a gene: 5. The CDR3 runs 15 residues. In nucleotides, the CDR3 is TGTGCCAGTAGCCGGGACAGGGGGATTAATCAGCCCCAGCATTTT. Its protein is CASSRDRGINQPQHF. Looking up the rest from reference TRBV19 and TRBJ1-5 gives the full variable domain: DGGITQSPKYLFRKEGQNVTLSCEQNLNHDAMYWYRQDPGQGLRLIYYSQIVNDFQKGDIAEGYSVSREKKESFPLTVTSAQKNPTAFYLCASSRDRGINQPQHFGDGTRLSIL.

The V gene is TRBV10-1, the J gene TRBJ2-7; 11 bases are a match to TRBD1. The V and J ends lost 0 bases and 2 bases, in that order; junction bases with no gene match: 3. The CDR3 is 16 amino acids. Germline V lookup: CDR1 WNHNN, CDR2 SYGVQD (reference sequence). DNA for the CDR3: TGCGCCAGCAGTGAGTCCGCGGACAGGGGGCCCTACGAGCAGTACTTC. Amino acid sequence: CASSESADRGPYEQYF.

This chain connects TRBV5-1 to TRBJ2-5; 15 nucleotides match TRBD2. Germline V gene sequence: CDR1 SGHRS, CDR2 YFSETQ. Trimming cost V 2 bases and J 5 bases; bases outside gene matches: 4. This CDR3 is built from 16 residues. The CDR3 region has the DNA TGCGCCAGCAGCTTAATCGGACTAGCGGGAGGGGAGACCCAGTACTTC. It codes for CASSLIGLAGGETQYF.

The chain links TRBV6-5 to TRBJ1-2; D is possibly TRBD1 (5 bases). Per the germline V gene, CDR1 is MNHEY and CDR2 is SVGAGI. Trimming took 4 bases from V and 3 from J, leaving 15 bases between them. This CDR3 has 15 residues. CDR3 nucleotide sequence: TGTGCCAGCAGTTTATCCCGGACAAGTTACTATGGCTACACCTTC. Amino acids: CASSLSRTSYYGYTF.

The chain couples TRBV6-6 to TRBJ1-4; 7 bases fit TRBD1. This CDR3 contains 16 residues. Per the germline V gene, CDR1 is MNHNY and CDR2 is SVGAGI (reference sequence). V was clipped by 5 bases and J by 8 bases; unmatched bases: 14. CDR3 residues: CASSNPGQPGAEKLFF. As DNA, the CDR3 is TGTGCCAGCAGTAATCCGGGACAGCCAGGAGCAGAAAAACTGTTTTTT.

In its sample, this clone was seen a few times. The chain links TRBV29-1 to TRBJ1-2; 9 bases line up with TRBD1. From germline, CDR1 is SQVTM and CDR2 ANQGSEA. The junction had 9 bases not matched to a gene; V was cut back by 5 bases and J by 8 bases. CDR3 length: 13 residues. CDR3 sequence reads: CSVPRDRVGGYTF. DNA for the CDR3: TGCAGCGTTCCACGGGACAGGGTAGGAGGCTACACCTTC. The whole variable domain, remainder taken from reference TRBV29-1 and TRBJ1-2, is SAVISQKPSRDICQRGTSLTIQCQVDSQVTMMFWYRQQPGQSLTLIATANQGSEATYESGFVIDKFPISRPNLTFSTLTVSNMSPEDSSIYLCSVPRDRVGGYTFGSGTRLTVV.

This sequence joins TRBV5-1 and TRBJ1-1; D is perhaps TRBD1 (5 bases). Trimming took 7 bases from V and 4 from J, leaving 23 bases between them. The CDR3 contains 16 residues. CDR1 is SGHRS and CDR2 is YFSETQ in the germline V gene. In DNA form, the CDR3 reads TGCGCCAGCGGTGGACAAGGAGGACCGGGGGGCACTGAAGCTTTCTTT. Translation gives CASGGQGGPGGTEAFF.

V and J are TRBV7-3 and TRBJ2-3; tentative D call: TRBD2 (7 bases). V was cut by 8 bases and J by 8 bases, with 14 bases left in between. The length of the CDR3 is 12 residues. Germline V CDR1 and CDR2: SGHTA, FQGTGA. The CDR3 nucleotides are TGTGCCAGCGGGGGGGCGTCAGGTACGCAGTATTTT. Translated, it gives CASGGASGTQYF.

This clone occurred a few times. The chain employs TRBV6-5 and TRBJ1-2, with 7 positions matching TRBD1. The CDR3 sequence is 14 residues long. Germline CDR1 reads MNHEY; CDR2 reads SVGAGI. V lost 5 bases, J lost 7 bases, and 10 bases stayed unmatched. The CDR3 nucleotides read TGTGCCAGCAGTCCCTCCGACAGGGCTAGTGGCTACACCTTC. It encodes CASSPSDRASGYTF.